This T cell receptor beta chain was sequenced in a study of T cells in Graves' hyperthyroidism and ophthalmopathy. Patients showing uncontrolled infection, other autoimmune disease, pregnancy or lactation were ineligible. Study-wide findings and caveats: The majority of expanded thyroid clonotypes above 0.001 also appeared in blood.

In its sample, this clonotype was seen many times. Its antigen is unidentified. V lost 4 bases to trimming and J lost 6 bases, with 10 bases between them. The CDR3 has 13 residues. Germline CDR1 reads LGHDT; CDR2 reads YNNKEL (reference sequence). The CDR3 regions of TCR beta were amplified from RNA transcripts. RT-PCR in the first round (using the HTBI primer set) targeted the TCR CDR3. MiXCR was run by TCRdb on the multiplex PCR reads, yielding one entry per CDR3 protein. The table includes around 240,000 distinct CDR3 sequences, 16% detected once. Input material: blood. The source is a woman between 18 and 29 years old with Graves' ophthalmopathy. The genes are TRBV3-1 and TRBJ2-1; perhaps TRBD2 as D (5 bases). CDR3 region: CASSPLGPNEQFF. The CDR3 DNA reads TGTGCCAGCAGCCCACTAGGTCCCAATGAGCAGTTCTTC.